The 32 T cell receptor beta chains below were found in one sample sequenced in a study of CD8 T cells in Susac syndrome. RNA in amounts of about 0.5 to 1 ug was reverse transcribed with random hexamers. In TCRdb, the immunoSEQ multiplex PCR reads were re-called with MiXCR into one record per CDR3 protein. The sample has around 150,000 distinct CDR3 sequences, 85% to 95% seen once. Sequences were obtained from CD4+ T cells from PBMCs. The origin of the receptors is a human donor with multiple sclerosis.

The chain has TRBV30 and TRBJ1-2, with TRBD1 identical over 10 bases. CDR1 and CDR2 (germline): GTSNPN, SVGIG (reference sequence). The CDR3 has 13 amino acids. V dropped 4 bases and J dropped 4; count of bases not matched to a gene: 3. CDR3 loop: CAWIGQGVYGYTF. The CDR3 DNA follows: TGTGCCTGGATCGGACAGGGGGTCTATGGCTACACCTTC.

The V and J genes are TRBV5-1 and TRBJ2-1, with unresolved D. This CDR3 spans 12 amino acids. Trimming shortened V by 0 bases and J by 9 bases, and 7 bases separated the two germline ends. CDR1 SGHRS and CDR2 YFSETQ come from the germline V gene. CDR3 protein: CASSLVSGEQFF. In DNA form, the CDR3 reads TGCGCCAGCAGCTTGGTTTCCGGTGAGCAGTTCTTC.

The chain couples TRBV20-1 to TRBJ2-3; D gene uncertain. Looked up from germline, CDR1 is DFQATT and CDR2 is SNEGSKA (reference sequence). The V gene lost 2 bases and the J gene lost 1 base, with 10 bases spanning the gap. CDR3 size: 14 residues. The CDR3, as DNA: TGCAGTGCTAGAAGTGGCGTACGCACAGATACGCAGTATTTT. This sequence encodes CSARSGVRTDTQYF.

The V and J genes are TRBV7-9 and TRBJ1-1; no reliable D call. Germline assignment: CDR1 SEHNR and CDR2 FQNEAQ (reference sequence). The CDR3 contains 14 residues. V lost 2 bases and J 1 base, leaving 8 bases between the germline ends. The CDR3 DNA is TGTGCCAGCAGCTTACAGGACGCGAACACTGAAGCTTTCTTT. Translating gives CASSLQDANTEAFF.

The chain recombines TRBV28 with TRBJ2-7, with a possible D match to TRBD1 (6 bases). V was cut by 8 bases and J by 2 bases, with 16 bases left in between. The CDR3 loop spans 14 amino acids. Germline V gives CDR1 MDHEN, CDR2 SYDVKM. The CDR3 region is CASWDRDKTYEQYF. DNA of the CDR3: TGTGCCAGCTGGGACCGGGACAAGACCTACGAGCAGTACTTC.

The chain uses TRBV4-3 and TRBJ1-6; D not resolved. V was cut by 1 base and J by 10 bases, with 8 bases left in between. Per the germline V gene, CDR1 is LGHNA and CDR2 is YSLEER. CDR3 length: 13 amino acids. The CDR3 here is CASSQGSGSPLHF. Written as DNA, the CDR3 is TGCGCCAGCAGCCAAGGTTCCGGATCACCCCTCCACTTT.

The V gene is TRBV7-2, the J gene TRBJ1-1; D gene uncertain. Germline loops: CDR1 SGHTA, CDR2 FQGNSA. V was cut by 2 bases and J by 4 bases, with 8 bases left in between. This CDR3 comprises 13 residues. DNA for the CDR3: TGTGCCAGCAGCTTATCGATGACCACTGAAGCTTTCTTT. This gives the protein CASSLSMTTEAFF.

This chain connects TRBV12-3 or TRBV12-4 to TRBJ1-2; D ambiguous. CDR3 size: 11 residues. Trimming took 5 bases from V and 8 from J, leaving 9 bases between them. The CDR3 loop reads CASSARGGYTF. DNA of the CDR3: TGTGCCAGCAGTGCTCGCGGGGGCTACACCTTC.

The chain has TRBV29-1 and TRBJ1-5; D is unclear. Germline V gene lookup returns CDR1 SQVTM and CDR2 ANQGSEA. The CDR3 is 14 amino acids. The CDR3 DNA sequence: TGCAGGTTGGGTACGGTTACTCGCAATCAGCCCCAGCATTTT. Its translation: CRLGTVTRNQPQHF.

J is TRBJ1-1 and V is TRBV7-9; D remains ambiguous. The CDR3 loop spans 14 amino acids. From germline, CDR1 is SEHNR and CDR2 FQNEAQ (reference sequence). V was trimmed by 0 bases and J by 2 bases, leaving 7 bases between them. The CDR3, as DNA: TGTGCCAGCAGCTTAGCGTCCGGAAACACTGAAGCTTTCTTT. Protein sequence: CASSLASGNTEAFF. Together with reference TRBV7-9 and TRBJ1-1, the CDR3 gives the full variable domain: DTGVSQNPRHKITKRGQNVTFRCDPISEHNRLYWYRQTLGQGPEFLTYFQNEAQLEKSRLLSDRFSAERPKGSFSTLEIQRTEQGDSAMYLCASSLASGNTEAFFGQGTRLTVV.

The J gene is TRBJ1-5, the V gene TRBV20-1; D perhaps matches TRBD1 (5 bases). There are 15 residues in the CDR3. Germline loops: CDR1 DFQATT, CDR2 SNEGSKA (reference sequence). Trimming left V 0 bases short and J 4 bases short, with 13 bases between. The CDR3 DNA follows: TGCAGTGCTAGAGATCCGGGCGAGGGGAATCAGCCCCAGCATTTT. It is translated as CSARDPGEGNQPQHF.

Remarks on this clonotype: At one end, the junction sequence differs from germline, possibly due to a read error. The chain couples TRBV5-4 to TRBJ2-5; 7 nucleotides align to TRBD2. Germline loops: CDR1 SGHNT, CDR2 YYREEE (reference sequence). This CDR3 region has 14 residues. DNA of the CDR3: TGTGCCAGCAGTTTGGGGGGAGGGAGGGAGACCCAGTACTTC. It is translated as CASSLGGGRETQYF.

The chain employs TRBV3-1 and TRBJ1-2; possible D gene TRBD1, 6 bases. Germline V gives CDR1 LGHDT, CDR2 YNNKEL (reference sequence). The CDR3 totals 14 residues. V was trimmed by 1 base and J by 2 bases, leaving 8 bases between them. The CDR3, as DNA: TGTGCCAGCAGCCAAGGGGGACAAAACTATGGCTACACCTTC. It yields the protein CASSQGGQNYGYTF. Combining the CDR3 with reference TRBV3-1 and TRBJ1-2 gives the whole variable domain DTAVSQTPKYLVTQMGNDKSIKCEQNLGHDTMYWYKQDSKKFLKIMFSYNNKELIINETVPNRFSPKSPDKAHLNLHINSLELGDSAVYFCASSQGGQNYGYTFGSGTRLTVV.

This chain uses TRBV20-1 with TRBJ2-1, with 7 bases lining up with TRBD2. Germline lookup yields CDR1 DFQATT and CDR2 SNEGSKA (reference sequence). With V trimmed by 5 bases and J by 5 bases, 9 bases remained unmatched. The CDR3 has 14 amino acids. CDR3 bases: TGCAGTGCTCACGCCAGGGCGGGGGACAATGAGCAGTTCTTC. Translating gives CSAHARAGDNEQFF.

The V and J genes are TRBV29-1 and TRBJ2-1, with 9 bases identical to TRBD2. CDR1 SQVTM and CDR2 ANQGSEA come from the germline V gene. This CDR3 has 14 residues. J gave up 3 bases and V 4 bases, and 4 bases lay outside the gene matches. This chain's CDR3 is CSVAASGVYNEQFF. In nucleotides, the CDR3 is TGCAGCGTTGCGGCTAGCGGGGTCTACAATGAGCAGTTCTTC.

This chain connects TRBV9 to TRBJ2-3; D ambiguous. CDR1 is SGDLS, CDR2 YYNGEE, per germline. Trimming took off 0 bases at V and 6 bases at J, with 5 bases between the two ends. The CDR3 is 12 residues long. DNA of the CDR3: TGTGCCAGCAGCGTAGAGATCGATACGCAGTATTTT. Protein product: CASSVEIDTQYF.

The rearrangement joins TRBV20-1 to TRBJ2-7; D remains unclear. V was pared by 2 bases and J by 4 bases, with 21 bases between. This CDR3 is 16 amino acids long. In germline, CDR1 is DFQATT, CDR2 SNEGSKA (reference sequence). Written as DNA, the CDR3 is TGCAGTGCTAGATCCCCTGGCGCCGAGTTAGAGTACGAGCAGTACTTC. Its translation: CSARSPGAELEYEQYF.

The J gene is TRBJ2-5, the V gene TRBV3-1, with TRBD1 identical over 8 bases. V lost 4 bases and J lost 4; bases outside the gene matches: 14. The CDR3 sequence is 17 residues long. Per germline, CDR1 LGHDT and CDR2 YNNKEL (reference sequence). DNA for the CDR3: TGTGCCAGCAGCCCCCCTCCTAATAGACAGGGGAGAGAGACCCAGTACTTC. Its translation: CASSPPPNRQGRETQYF.

The chain recombines TRBV7-2 with TRBJ2-1, with D uncertain. This CDR3 is built from 15 residues. Germline V CDR1 and CDR2: SGHTA, FQGNSA. V shed 5 bases and J shed 2 bases, with 13 bases lying between them. The CDR3 nucleotides read TGTGCCAGCAGCCCCTCCCCTTTGACCTACAATGAGCAGTTCTTC. It yields the protein CASSPSPLTYNEQFF. Drawing the rest from reference TRBV7-2 and TRBJ2-1, the complete variable domain is GAGVSQSPSNKVTEKGKDVELRCDPISGHTALYWYRQSLGQGLEFLIYFQGNSAPDKSGLPSDRFSAERTGGSVSTLTIQRTQQEDSAVYLCASSPSPLTYNEQFFGPGTRLTVL.

The rearrangement links TRBV5-4 to TRBJ1-2; D gene ambiguous. CDR3 length: 13 residues. V was cut by 1 base and J by 8 bases, with 12 bases left in between. Germline V gene lookup returns CDR1 SGHNT and CDR2 YYREEE (reference sequence). This CDR3 is CASSLPGVGGYTF. The CDR3 DNA is TGTGCCAGCAGCTTGCCGGGCGTGGGGGGCTACACCTTC.

This chain connects TRBV12-3 or TRBV12-4 to TRBJ1-3; D unclear. V was shortened by 5 bases and J by 4 bases, with 9 bases between the two germline ends. The CDR3 is 13 residues long. The CDR3 nucleotides read TGTGCCAGCAGTCCAGCACGAGGAAACACCATATATTTT. This sequence encodes CASSPARGNTIYF.

J is TRBJ2-7 and V is TRBV12-3 or TRBV12-4; 9 bases are a match to TRBD1. The CDR3 length is 15 residues. The trim removed 6 bases at V and 3 bases at J, leaving 9 bases unmatched. The CDR3 protein is CASRPRQGVNYEQYF. The CDR3 region has the DNA TGTGCCAGCAGACCCCGACAGGGGGTTAACTACGAGCAGTACTTC.

The chain uses TRBV9 and TRBJ2-3; 7 bases map to TRBD1. V shed 0 bases, J shed 0 bases, and the junction held 7 bases outside the gene matches. CDR3 length equals 17 residues. Germline V gives CDR1 SGDLS, CDR2 YYNGEE. DNA of the CDR3: TGTGCCAGCAGCGTAGCTGTGGGACAGTTTAGCACAGATACGCAGTATTTT. Translation: CASSVAVGQFSTDTQYF.

V usage is TRBV29-1 and J usage is TRBJ2-5; D is undetermined. Trimming shortened V by 4 bases and J by 2 bases, and 11 bases separated the two germline ends. The CDR3 consists of 13 residues. From germline, CDR1 is SQVTM and CDR2 ANQGSEA. For the CDR3, the DNA is TGCAGCGTTGTTCTCCTTCCACAAGAGACCCAGTACTTC. The encoded protein is CSVVLLPQETQYF. The variable domain in full, completed from reference TRBV29-1 and TRBJ2-5, reads SAVISQKPSRDICQRGTSLTIQCQVDSQVTMMFWYRQQPGQSLTLIATANQGSEATYESGFVIDKFPISRPNLTFSTLTVSNMSPEDSSIYLCSVVLLPQETQYFGPGTRLLVL.

The rearrangement uses TRBV23-1 and TRBJ2-7, with 7 bases matching TRBD1. TRBV23-1 is treated as an ORF (open reading frame) with a function not yet certain. V shed 0 bases, J shed 2 bases, and the junction held 10 bases outside the gene matches. The CDR3 loop spans 17 amino acids. The CDR3 DNA reads as TGCGCCAGCAGTCAATCTAGCACAACAGGGGAGCCCTACGAGCAGTACTTC. This translates into CASSQSSTTGEPYEQYF.

V is TRBV7-2 and J is TRBJ2-7, with D uncertain. Per germline, CDR1 SGHTA and CDR2 FQGNSA. CDR3 length equals 13 residues. Trimming removed 6 bases from V and 4 bases from J, with 13 bases in between. The CDR3 loop reads CASSSPNGYEQYF. For the CDR3, the DNA is TGTGCCAGCAGTTCCCCCAATGGTTACGAGCAGTACTTC.

The chain has TRBV4-1 and TRBJ1-1, with D perhaps matching TRBD1 (6 bases). CDR3 length: 15 amino acids. CDR1 and CDR2 (germline): MGHRA, YSYEKL. Trimming stripped 1 base from V and 1 base from J, with 10 bases between. The CDR3 reads CASSQGDISNTEAFF. Here the CDR3 DNA reads TGCGCCAGCAGCCAAGGGGACATTTCGAACACTGAAGCTTTCTTT.

This rearrangement joins TRBV6-2 or TRBV6-3 to TRBJ2-7; 14 bases agree with TRBD2. J was trimmed by 4 bases and V by 0 bases; bases with no gene match: 5. The CDR3 contains 17 residues. Germline assignment: CDR1 MNHEY and CDR2 SVGEGT. The CDR3 DNA reads as TGTGCCAGCAGTTACTCGGGGACTAGCGGGGGACCTTACGAGCAGTACTTC. This gives the protein CASSYSGTSGGPYEQYF.

This sequence joins TRBV20-1 and TRBJ1-1; tentatively, D is TRBD1 (6 bases). The ends were cut back, 1 base at V and 2 bases at J, with 14 bases in the middle. CDR1 is DFQATT, CDR2 SNEGSKA, per germline (reference sequence). This CDR3 contains 15 residues. The CDR3 loop is CSARAQGRGNTEAFF. As DNA, the CDR3 is TGCAGTGCTAGAGCACAGGGACGAGGAAACACTGAAGCTTTCTTT.

The chain is built from TRBV18 and TRBJ1-1; D is ambiguous. CDR1 and CDR2 (germline): KGHSH, LQKENI. Trimming took off 2 bases at V and 4 bases at J, with 8 bases between the two ends. The CDR3 spans 13 residues. The CDR3 is CASSPAGPTEAFF. The DNA of the CDR3 is TGTGCCAGCTCACCAGCAGGTCCCACTGAAGCTTTCTTT.

The chain is built from TRBV20-1 and TRBJ2-7, with unresolved D. The CDR3 covers 15 residues. V lost 1 base, J lost 0 bases, and 13 bases lay in between. Germline CDR1 reads DFQATT; CDR2 reads SNEGSKA (reference sequence). The CDR3 loop is CSARAAGGLSYEQYF. The CDR3 bases are TGCAGTGCTAGAGCGGCAGGCGGCCTCTCCTACGAGCAGTACTTC.

The chain employs TRBV18 and TRBJ1-5; D remains ambiguous. CDR1 KGHSH and CDR2 LQKENI come from the germline V gene. CDR3 length: 15 amino acids. The V end lost 6 bases, the J end lost 1 base, and 13 bases lay between the germline ends. The CDR3 here is CASSPKGYSNQPQHF. CDR3 nucleotides: TGTGCCAGCTCCCCGAAAGGGTACAGCAATCAGCCCCAGCATTTT.